This TCR beta chain was found in a study of metastatic and nonmetastatic thyroid tumors. As for the study in general: For malignant and benign thyroid patients, tumor or nodule tissue and blood were the sources whose repertoires were compared. Broader study findings: Malignant tumors reportedly showed significantly higher TCR beta diversity than benign nodules in both blood and tumor.

All patients reached thyroid surgery having received no treatment beforehand. The CDR3 consists of 10 residues. Trimming stripped 6 bases from V and 13 bases from J, with 13 bases between. Germline values: CDR1 DFQATT, CDR2 SNEGSKA (reference sequence). This clone appeared many times. Antigen specificity is unknown. TCRdb re-clonotyped the PCR reads via MiXCR. The sample yields some 84,000 clones, 8.6% seen once. The sequence was obtained from a female donor with papillary thyroid cancer or a benign thyroid nodule (not recorded which). Some clones in this sample may be carry-over from other donors' samples. The chain employs TRBV20-1 and TRBJ2-1; D is uncertain. Sequencing was carried out using blood. In DNA, the CDR3 is TGCAGTGCCCAGACCCCGGTTCAGTTCTTC. Its protein is CSAQTPVQFF.